The TCR beta chain described here comes from a study of Graves' ophthalmopathy and Graves' hyperthyroidism. Study observations and caveats: Prediction of ophthalmopathy progression reached roughly 64% sensitivity and around 76% specificity. The majority of expanded thyroid clonotypes above 0.001 frequency also occurred in blood.

As to this clonotype: Its target is not known.

Amplified TCR beta CDR3 regions were obtained using RNA transcripts as template. An initial RT-PCR round employing HTBI primers preceded a second-round multiplex PCR. One entry per CDR3 protein results from TCRdb running MiXCR on the multiplex PCR reads. The repertoire consists of about 550,000 distinct CDR3 sequences, with less than 45% occurring once and the leading ten covering less than 4.5%. The CDR3 is 15 residues long. Unmatched junction bases numbered 5, after V lost 6 bases and J lost 5 bases. The TCR sequence derives from an adult man with Graves' hyperthyroidism. This rearrangement joins TRBV12-3 or TRBV12-4 to TRBJ2-2; TRBD2 agrees at 11 bases. The sequencing sample was made of peripheral blood or thyroid tissue (not recorded which). The CDR3 nucleotides are TGTGCCAGCAGGATGACTAGCGGGGATACCGGGGAGCTGTTTTTT. Amino acid sequence: CASRMTSGDTGELFF.